This is a list of T cell receptor beta chains from one sample in a study of cytomegalovirus exposure and HLA in healthy donors. Sequencing was performed with immunoSEQ multiplex PCR; in TCRdb, only in-frame clones are kept and a portion is missing. The sample data list 60,000 to 70,000 clones. Sequencing input: PBMCs. The receptors stem from a man aged 25-45 years in good health and CMV-seropositive. CDR3s include the opening cysteine and the closing phenylalanine or tryptophan.

j_call,cdr3_length,v_call,cdr3_aa
TRBJ1-2,12,TRBV30,CAWSASSYGYTF
TRBJ1-5,15,TRBV6-1,CASITTGYSNQPQHF
TRBJ2-7,14,TRBV13,CASSKQGLSYEQYF
TRBJ1-5,18,TRBV7-8,CASSFGTGGPHENQPQHF
TRBJ1-1,15,TRBV30,CAGSVPWAGDTEAFF
TRBJ2-7,16,TRBV4-1,CASSQEVGGRTYEQYF
TRBJ1-2,16,TRBV6-1,CASSEFPSSRGNGYTF
TRBJ2-3,15,TRBV30,CAWSPAGTGTDTQYF
TRBJ2-2,15,TRBV11-3,CASSLGDRDTGELFF
TRBJ1-6,16,TRBV5-1,CASSLTSGALNSPLHF
TRBJ2-7,16,TRBV9,CASSPLGLAGSYEQYF
TRBJ2-1,15,TRBV27,CASSGQGIIRGEQFF
TRBJ2-5,17,TRBV10-3,CAISESKASGSQETQYF
TRBJ1-5,14,TRBV7-9,CASSADGSNQPQHF
TRBJ2-2,16,TRBV19,CASTSGDGWHTGELFF
TRBJ1-2,13,TRBV9,CASSVVPGSGYTF
TRBJ2-5,18,TRBV7-9,CASSSRGLTGGAGETQYF
TRBJ2-3,13,TRBV6-1,CASIFDRGNTQYF
TRBJ1-1,12,TRBV12-5,CASGLGQGKDFF
TRBJ2-6,17,TRBV19,CASSKDRGGTGANVLTF
TRBJ2-1,14,TRBV15,CATSSGIGFLEQFF
TRBJ2-2,15,TRBV6-5,CASSRDRGNTGELFF
TRBJ1-5,15,TRBV5-1,CASSLSGQIYQPQHF
TRBJ1-2,15,TRBV11-2,CASSPYGTEIYGYTF
TRBJ2-7,14,TRBV5-6,CASNLGRRSYEQYF
TRBJ2-7,15,TRBV7-8,CASSLMGQGNYEQYF
TRBJ2-4,17,TRBV12-5,CASGLVLDSQAKNIQYF
TRBJ1-2,13,TRBV13,CASSLRGNYGYTF
TRBJ2-7,16,TRBV6-4,CASSDLGTRSSYEQYF
TRBJ2-3,15,TRBV11-3,CASSPAGSSTDTQYF
TRBJ2-7,14,TRBV12-5,CASGWLAGAYEQYF
TRBJ1-4,14,TRBV19,CASKGVGTNEKLFF
TRBJ1-1,13,TRBV7-3,CASSFQPDTEAFF
TRBJ1-3,16,TRBV6-1,CASSETAGFSGNTIYF
TRBJ1-5,19,TRBV10-3,CAISERLWGSNPGNQPQHF
TRBJ2-5,14,TRBV2,CASSADRSQETQYF
TRBJ2-3,15,TRBV6-5,CASSSGTSDTDTQYF
TRBJ1-1,14,TRBV4-1,CASSQSTGGTEAFF
TRBJ2-1,16,TRBV5-1,CASSPGISGRLLEQFF
TRBJ2-2,14,TRBV18,CASSRDSLTGELFF
TRBJ2-5,14,TRBV2,CASSKDSLRETQYF
TRBJ2-1,12,TRBV5-1,CASSEGQVEQFF